The sequence of this T cell receptor beta chain was determined in a study of T cells after yellow fever vaccination. Study findings and constraints: One caveat is that FACS-sorted repertoires could contain abundant clonotypes contaminating from the bulk population. A large majority of primary-vaccination clones showed up again after the booster (approximately 95% CD4, 85% to 90% CD8). It was the secondary response that reached its peak faster, day 5 versus 15, but it was weaker. Clonotypes shared by both compartments, CD4 and CD8, made up a small share.

In regard to this clonotype: Its cognate antigen is unknown.

From the 5' RACE reads, TCRdb called clonotypes with MiXCR, one entry per CDR3 protein. Of about 320,000 distinct CDR3 sequences listed, around 6.8% are singletons. This CDR3 contains 14 residues. The germline V gene encodes CDR1 SGHTA and CDR2 FQGNSA. V was shortened by 5 bases and J by 0 bases, with 5 bases between the two germline ends. This receptor was obtained from a man aged 18 to 29 who received the YFV17D yellow fever vaccine. V gene TRBV7-2 combines with J gene TRBJ2-6, with D unclear. The specimen comprised PBMCs, sampled around 45 days after the first yellow fever vaccination. CDR3 sequence reads: CASSHASGANVLTF. CDR3 nucleotides: TGTGCCAGCAGCCACGCCTCTGGGGCCAACGTCCTGACTTTC.